This TCR beta chain was found in a study of T cell responses to AZD1222 COVID-19 vaccine. Overall study results and limits: Clonal diversity may have been underestimated, and the donors were mostly white British, with more females than males.

Comments on this clone: Its antigen is unknown.

With 10 bases clipped from V and 7 bases from J, the junction kept 5 bases outside the gene matches. This CDR3 has 12 residues. Per germline, CDR1 SEHNR and CDR2 FQNEAQ (reference sequence). Only in-frame clones appear in the TCRdb table, and some are missing; sequencing was by immunoSEQ multiplex PCR. Counted here are about 140,000 clones, about 91% occurring once; the ten biggest clones make up 4.7%. The source was peripheral blood, collected on day 0 of AZD1222 vaccination. The V gene is TRBV7-9, the J gene TRBJ1-4; 8 bases match TRBD1. The sequence was obtained from an adult in good health. In DNA, the CDR3 is TGTGCCATCCCGGACAGGGCTGAAAAACTGTTTTTT. Amino acid sequence: CAIPDRAEKLFF.